The 18 T cell receptor beta chains presented below share a single source sample, sequenced in a study of blood T cell repertoires in COVID-19. Profiling relied on immunoSEQ multiplex PCR, and the TCRdb table lists in-frame clones only, not all of them. The table has 9,500 to 15,000 clones, roughly four fifths seen once; the top ten hold approximately 3.8%. The specimen was peripheral blood. All receptors derive from a woman in her sixties with acute or convalescent COVID-19.

CDR3 in DNA: TGTGCCAGCACTCAGGGGGCGCGTCCTGGTCAGCCCCAGCATTTT. Translation: CASTQGARPGQPQHF. The chain employs TRBV6-5 and TRBJ1-5; 8 bases are a match to TRBD1. With V trimmed by 7 bases and J by 6 bases, 11 bases remained unmatched. From germline, CDR1 is MNHEY and CDR2 SVGAGI. The CDR3 is made up of 15 amino acids.

The J gene is TRBJ2-7, the V gene TRBV19, with a weak D call TRBD1 (7 bases). The length of the CDR3 is 15 residues. Trimming removed 3 bases at V and 3 bases at J, with 15 bases between. CDR1 LNHDA and CDR2 SQIVND come from the germline V gene (reference sequence). In DNA form, the CDR3 reads TGTGCCAGTAGTATGCGGGACAGCTTACTCTACGAGCAGTACTTC. Its protein is CASSMRDSLLYEQYF.

J is TRBJ2-2 and V is TRBV27, with D perhaps matching TRBD2 (5 bases). CDR3 length: 14 amino acids. Germline V gives CDR1 MNHEY, CDR2 SMNVEV (reference sequence). The germline V and J ends were trimmed by 7 bases and 4 bases, with 13 bases remaining between them. For the CDR3, the DNA is TGTGCCAGCAAAAGGAGCGGTAGCACCGGGGAGCTGTTTTTT. This gives the protein CASKRSGSTGELFF.

This clone was seen only a few times. This chain joins TRBV29-1 and TRBJ2-1, with 7 positions matching TRBD2. The CDR3 extends over 14 amino acids. CDR1 and CDR2 (germline): SQVTM, ANQGSEA. V trimming: 1 base; J trimming: 7 bases; junction bases outside the gene matches: 7. The CDR3 here is CSVEGAGPWNEQFF. The DNA for the CDR3 is TGCAGCGTTGAAGGAGCGGGGCCCTGGAATGAGCAGTTCTTC.

V gene TRBV7-9 combines with J gene TRBJ2-7; 8 bases are a match to TRBD1. Germline CDR1 is SEHNR and CDR2 is FQNEAQ (reference sequence). The CDR3 loop spans 14 amino acids. Trimming took 3 bases from V and 2 from J; bases not matched to a gene: 3. The CDR3 here is CASSLTGEAYEQYF. Here the CDR3 DNA reads TGTGCCAGCAGCTTGACAGGGGAGGCCTACGAGCAGTACTTC.

The chain links TRBV6-5 to TRBJ1-1; TRBD1 matches 7 bases. The CDR3 has 14 amino acids. With V trimmed by 4 bases and J by 9 bases, 11 bases remained unmatched. Per germline, CDR1 MNHEY and CDR2 SVGAGI. CDR3 nucleotides: TGTGCCAGCAGTTCCGATGACAGGGATTGGAAAGCTTTCTTT. Protein: CASSSDDRDWKAFF.

The chain has TRBV7-8 and TRBJ1-2, with TRBD1 identical over 11 bases. V was pared by 4 bases and J by 4 bases, with 14 bases of the junction left unmatched. The germline V gene encodes CDR1 SGHVS and CDR2 FQNEAQ. This CDR3 region has 18 residues. The CDR3: CASSSRTGGLRVRYGYTF. Written as DNA, the CDR3 is TGTGCCAGCAGCTCCCGGACAGGGGGCTTGAGGGTTCGCTATGGCTACACCTTC.

This sequence joins TRBV5-4 and TRBJ2-5; 13 bases match TRBD2. Germline values: CDR1 SGHNT, CDR2 YYREEE (reference sequence). V lost 5 bases, J lost 3 bases, and 4 bases stayed unmatched. This CDR3 region has 15 residues. CDR3 in DNA: TGTGCCAGCAGACACGGGACTAGCGGGGAAGAGACCCAGTACTTC. It translates to CASRHGTSGEETQYF.

The chain recombines TRBV9 with TRBJ2-3; the match to TRBD2 covers 12 bases. Germline V gives CDR1 SGDLS, CDR2 YYNGEE. The trim removed 3 bases at V and 6 bases at J, leaving 5 bases unmatched. CDR3 size: 15 residues. The CDR3 DNA follows: TGTGCCAGCAGCGCCGGACTAGCGGGAAGGGATACGCAGTATTTT. Its protein product is CASSAGLAGRDTQYF.

The genes are TRBV6-2 or TRBV6-3 and TRBJ1-1, with D possibly TRBD1 on 5 matching bases. The germline gives CDR1 MNHEY, CDR2 SVGEGT. The CDR3 is made up of 14 amino acids. The ends were cut back, 4 bases at V and 0 bases at J, with 9 bases in the middle. The DNA for the CDR3 is TGTGCCAGCAGTTGGGGCACGATGAACACTGAAGCTTTCTTT. This codes for CASSWGTMNTEAFF.

V is TRBV6-5 and J is TRBJ1-2; D gene ambiguous. CDR1 MNHEY and CDR2 SVGAGI come from the germline V gene. The CDR3 has 15 residues. Trimming shortened V by 1 base and J by 1 base, and 10 bases separated the two germline ends. As DNA, the CDR3 is TGTGCCAGCAGTTACTTCGAGCAGGATAACTATGGCTACACCTTC. Protein sequence: CASSYFEQDNYGYTF.

This clone came up once. The chain recombines TRBV29-1 with TRBJ1-2; possibly TRBD1 for D (5 bases). The CDR3 contains 13 residues. Germline CDR1 and CDR2: SQVTM and ANQGSEA. The V gene lost 6 bases and the J gene lost 7 bases, with 18 bases spanning the gap. The CDR3 is CSVAKNRLGGYTF. The DNA for the CDR3 is TGCAGCGTCGCTAAAAACAGGCTGGGTGGCTACACCTTC.

The CDR3 loop reads CASSQDRGNSHSGNTIYF. CDR3 DNA: TGTGCCAGCAGCCAAGATAGAGGAAACTCTCACTCTGGAAACACCATATATTTT. V is TRBV4-2 and J is TRBJ1-3; D uncertain. Germline assignment: CDR1 LGHNA and CDR2 YNFKEQ. The length of the CDR3 is 18 residues. V lost 0 bases to trimming and J lost 0 bases, with 15 bases between them.

The rearrangement links TRBV29-1 to TRBJ1-2; a weak D match, TRBD1 (6 bases). Germline lookup yields CDR1 SQVTM and CDR2 ANQGSEA. V lost 4 bases to trimming and J lost 2 bases, with 8 bases between them. CDR3 length: 12 amino acids. The CDR3 sequence is CSVGGQNYGYTF. CDR3 in DNA: TGCAGCGTTGGGGGGCAGAACTATGGCTACACCTTC.

The rearrangement links TRBV28 to TRBJ2-3; 8 bases are shared with TRBD2. J was trimmed by 2 bases and V by 2 bases; bases with no gene match: 6. Germline CDR1 is MDHEN and CDR2 is SYDVKM. This CDR3 comprises 16 residues. The CDR3 DNA is TGTGCCAGCAGTTTACTAGCGGGTGCAATCACAGATACGCAGTATTTT. Its protein is CASSLLAGAITDTQYF.

CDR3 residues: CSVGGQGATGELFF. CDR3 in DNA: TGCAGCGTGGGGGGACAGGGGGCGACCGGGGAGCTGTTTTTT. The J gene is TRBJ2-2, the V gene TRBV29-1; 12 bases fit TRBD1. CDR1 and CDR2 from the germline V gene are SQVTM and ANQGSEA. The CDR3 is 14 amino acids. Trimming took 6 bases from V and 5 from J; bases not matched to a gene: 4.

V usage is TRBV7-3 and J usage is TRBJ2-1; D is undetermined. This CDR3 is 15 amino acids long. Trimming removed 2 bases at V and 2 bases at J, with 10 bases between. The germline CDR1 and CDR2 sequences are SGHTA and FQGTGA. CDR3 in amino acids: CASSLSSLTYNEQFF. CDR3 DNA: TGTGCCAGCAGCTTATCGAGTTTAACCTACAATGAGCAGTTCTTC.

The chain uses TRBV15 and TRBJ1-3, with D hard to call. Trimming pared 1 base from V and 8 bases from J, leaving 18 bases between. The CDR3 consists of 16 residues. Germline loops: CDR1 LNHNV, CDR2 YYDKDF (reference sequence). This CDR3 is CATSRVVGLKSHTIYF. The DNA for the CDR3 is TGTGCCACCAGCAGAGTAGTCGGGTTAAAAAGTCACACCATATATTTT.